What follows are 28 T cell receptor beta chains derived from one specimen sequenced in a study of shared clonotypes between healthy human individuals. Using immunoSEQ multiplex PCR, the repertoire was profiled, and TCRdb retains in-frame clones only, with some absent. The sample holds 2 million to 2.5 million clones, approximately 94% seen once. The material sequenced was naive CD4+ T cells sorted from blood. As to subset: CD45RA+ positively selected. The receptors come from a man aged 18 to 30 in good health.

CDR3 DNA sequence: TGTGCCAGCAGCTTAGTGTACGGGATGAACACCGGGGAGCTGTTTTTT. Translation gives CASSLVYGMNTGELFF. This chain joins TRBV7-2 and TRBJ2-2; D may be TRBD2 (5 bases). In germline, CDR1 is SGHTA, CDR2 FQGNSA. This CDR3 is built from 16 residues. Trimming left V 1 base short and J 1 base short, with 10 bases between.

This chain joins TRBV14 and TRBJ2-7, with D perhaps matching TRBD1 or TRBD2 (5 bases each). The CDR3 extends over 17 amino acids. Trimming cost V 0 bases and J 2 bases, with 17 bases left between them. Per germline, CDR1 SGHDN and CDR2 FVKESK. CDR3 nucleotide sequence: TGTGCCAGCAGCCAAGAGGTATCAGGGAAGCGGACCTACGAGCAGTACTTC. Translated: CASSQEVSGKRTYEQYF. The full variable domain, its missing parts supplied by reference TRBV14 and TRBJ2-7, is EAGVTQFPSHSVIEKGQTVTLRCDPISGHDNLYWYRRVMGKEIKFLLHFVKESKQDESGMPNNRFLAERTGGTYSTLKVQPAELEDSGVYFCASSQEVSGKRTYEQYFGPGTRLTVT.

The V and J genes are TRBV28 and TRBJ2-7, with a possible D match to TRBD2 (5 bases). The germline V gene encodes CDR1 MDHEN and CDR2 SYDVKM. The V end was cut by 5 bases, the J end by 1 base, with 15 bases between. CDR3 length equals 15 residues. The CDR3 DNA is TGTGCCAGCAGTCCCCACCTGAGGGAATCCTACGAGCAGTACTTC. The encoded protein is CASSPHLRESYEQYF.

This clone was detected only once. At the DNA level, this CDR3 is encoded by other sequences in the same sample as well. The chain carries TRBV10-3 and TRBJ1-5; no definite D call. The ends were cut back, 3 bases at V and 0 bases at J, with 3 bases in the middle. The CDR3 covers 13 residues. Germline CDR1 reads ENHRY; CDR2 reads SYGVKD. DNA for the CDR3: TGTGCCATCAGTGAAAATAGCAATCAGCCCCAGCATTTT. It codes for CAISENSNQPQHF.

The chain recombines TRBV7-2 with TRBJ1-2; the D is unclear. In germline, CDR1 is SGHTA, CDR2 FQGNSA. The CDR3 length is 13 residues. V dropped 2 bases and J dropped 5 bases, with 9 bases sitting between them. The CDR3 here is CASSLNPNYGYTF. The CDR3 DNA reads as TGTGCCAGCAGCTTAAACCCGAATTATGGCTACACCTTC.

The J gene is TRBJ2-6, the V gene TRBV9, with D hard to call. CDR1 SGDLS and CDR2 YYNGEE come from the germline V gene. The CDR3 sequence is 15 residues long. Trimming pared 3 bases from V and 0 bases from J, leaving 7 bases between. The CDR3 coding sequence is TGTGCCAGCAGCGGGCTTGGCTCTGGGGCCAACGTCCTGACTTTC. Amino acids: CASSGLGSGANVLTF.

The chain links TRBV28 to TRBJ2-7, with TRBD2 matching over 9 bases. This CDR3 has 16 amino acids. V shed 8 bases, J shed 7 bases, and the junction held 18 bases outside the gene matches. Looked up from germline, CDR1 is MDHEN and CDR2 is SYDVKM. DNA of the CDR3: TGTGCCAGCTCAATAGAATGGAGCGGGGGGCCTAGGGAGCAGTACTTC. This encodes CASSIEWSGGPREQYF.

The rearrangement links TRBV12-5 to TRBJ1-2; tentative D call: TRBD1 (5 bases). Germline V gene data show CDR1 as LGHNT and CDR2 as FRNRAP. Trimming shortened V by 2 bases and J by 1 base, and 14 bases separated the two germline ends. The CDR3 is 16 residues long. CDR3 DNA: TGTGCTAGTGGTTTGTCCCAGGGTTGGCTTAACTATGGCTACACCTTC. This translates into CASGLSQGWLNYGYTF.

V is TRBV2 and J is TRBJ1-1; 9 positions agree with TRBD1. CDR1 and CDR2 from the germline V gene are SNHLY and FYNNEI. The CDR3 has 12 residues. The V segment lost 6 bases and the J segment 12 bases; nucleotides outside the gene matches: 8. In nucleotides, the CDR3 is TGTGCCAGCAGGGGGCGGGACAGGGTCCCTTTCTTT. Its translation: CASRGRDRVPFF. Based on the CDR3 plus reference TRBV2 and TRBJ1-1, the full variable domain is EPEVTQTPSHQVTQMGQEVILRCVPISNHLYFYWYRQILGQKVEFLVSFYNNEISEKSEIFDDQFSVERPDGSNFTLKIRSTKLEDSAMYFCASRGRDRVPFFGQGTRLTVV.

V and J are TRBV6-6 and TRBJ2-5, with D hard to call. The germline V gene has CDR1 MNHNY and CDR2 SVGAGI (reference sequence). CDR3 size: 15 residues. The V end was cut by 0 bases, the J end by 1 base, with 9 bases between. In DNA, the CDR3 is TGTGCCAGCAGTTACTCCACGCTGGCCCAAGAGACCCAGTACTTC. This translates into CASSYSTLAQETQYF.

The chain has TRBV18 and TRBJ2-6; TRBD1 agrees at 11 bases. CDR3 length: 17 amino acids. The germline V gene encodes CDR1 KGHSH and CDR2 LQKENI. Trimming at V came to 3 bases and at J to 4 bases, leaving 5 bases not matched to a gene. The CDR3 reads CASSPMGQGVGANVLTF. For the CDR3, the DNA is TGTGCCAGCTCACCTATGGGACAGGGGGTCGGGGCCAACGTCCTGACTTTC. The full variable domain, its missing parts supplied by reference TRBV18 and TRBJ2-6, is NAGVMQNPRHLVRRRGQEARLRCSPMKGHSHVYWYRQLPEEGLKFMVYLQKENIIDESGMPKERFSAEFPKEGPSILRIQQVVRGDSAAYFCASSPMGQGVGANVLTFGAGSRLTVL.

This chain links TRBV5-5 with TRBJ2-1, with no clear D. The germline gives CDR1 SGHKS, CDR2 YYEKEE (reference sequence). Trimming removed 2 bases at V and 9 bases at J, with 9 bases between. The CDR3 totals 12 residues. CDR3 region: CASSFFRAEQFF. In DNA form, the CDR3 reads TGTGCCAGCAGCTTTTTTCGGGCTGAGCAGTTCTTC.

This clone has a single count. The limits of the CDR3 on the DNA are not certain, so only TCRdb's listed CDR3 is given. V usage is TRBV7-2 and J usage is TRBJ1-2; whether TRBD1, the table's D call, matches the DNA was not checked. The CDR3 totals 14 residues, both ends included. Germline-derived CDR1 and CDR2 are SGHTA and FQGNSA. The CDR3 here is CASSLEGWGQGSTF.

On this clone itself: The sample has other DNA sequences that encode this CDR3 too. J is TRBJ2-3 and V is TRBV10-3; D is perhaps TRBD1 (5 bases). The ends were cut back, 4 bases at V and 6 bases at J, with 8 bases in the middle. The CDR3 sequence is 12 residues long. Per germline, CDR1 ENHRY and CDR2 SYGVKD. CDR3 in DNA: TGTGCCATCAGTGGGCAGGGCGATACGCAGTATTTT. This translates into CAISGQGDTQYF.

The CDR3, as DNA: TGCAGCGTCATGGGACGGTTGAACACTGAAGCTTTCTTT. As protein: CSVMGRLNTEAFF. This rearrangement joins TRBV29-1 to TRBJ1-1; TRBD1 might be the D (5 bases). The CDR3 is made up of 13 amino acids. From germline, CDR1 is SQVTM and CDR2 ANQGSEA. Trimming took 6 bases from V and 0 from J, leaving 11 bases between them.

The table lists this clone with a count of one. This CDR3 reads CASSEGGTSGRENNEQFF. The CDR3 DNA sequence: TGCGCCAGCAGTGAGGGGGGGACTAGCGGGAGGGAAAACAATGAGCAGTTCTTC. The chain couples TRBV10-1 to TRBJ2-1; 16 positions agree with TRBD2. The ends lost 2 bases at V and 5 bases at J; junction bases unmatched: 6. Germline V lookup: CDR1 WNHNN, CDR2 SYGVQD (reference sequence). This CDR3 is built from 18 residues.

This chain connects TRBV18 to TRBJ1-2; 7 nucleotides agree with TRBD1. CDR1 is KGHSH and CDR2 is LQKENI in the germline V gene. CDR3 size: 15 residues. V lost 2 bases, J lost 0 bases, and 3 bases stayed unmatched. CDR3 protein: CASSPTGDPNYGYTF. The CDR3 nucleotides read TGTGCCAGCTCACCAACAGGGGATCCTAACTATGGCTACACCTTC.

The chain uses TRBV6-5 and TRBJ2-5; D possibly corresponds to TRBD2 (5 bases). The CDR3 extends over 14 amino acids. V shed 6 bases and J shed 5 bases, with 16 bases lying between them. The germline gives CDR1 MNHEY, CDR2 SVGAGI. As DNA, the CDR3 is TGTGCCAGCAGCAACAGTATTTCGGGGGAGACCCAGTACTTC. Translated: CASSNSISGETQYF.

A note on this clone: The same CDR3 also results from other DNA sequences found in this sample. For the CDR3, the DNA is TGTGCCAGTAGTATGGGAGGGACCGGGGAGCTGTTTTTT. This codes for CASSMGGTGELFF. The chain couples TRBV19 to TRBJ2-2, with TRBD2 matching 7 bases. Trimming cost V 3 bases and J 5 bases; bases outside gene matches: 0. This CDR3 has 13 amino acids. Germline V gene lookup returns CDR1 LNHDA and CDR2 SQIVND (reference sequence).

This chain joins TRBV27 and TRBJ1-6; 7 positions agree with TRBD1. The CDR3 is made up of 13 amino acids. Germline-derived CDR1 and CDR2 are MNHEY and SMNVEV (reference sequence). V trimming: 6 bases; J trimming: 8 bases; junction bases outside the gene matches: 4. The CDR3 bases are TGTGCCAGCAGGACAGGGATTCATTCACCCCTCCACTTT. Residues: CASRTGIHSPLHF.

This clone has more than one count but fewer than ten. V and J are TRBV5-1 and TRBJ2-7; 7 bases align to TRBD2. Germline V gene lookup returns CDR1 SGHRS and CDR2 YFSETQ. The CDR3 runs 16 residues. V was clipped by 4 bases and J by 3 bases; unmatched bases: 13. DNA of the CDR3: TGCGCCAGCAGCCCCAAGGGCCAGCGGGATTACTACGAGCAGTACTTC. Its translation is CASSPKGQRDYYEQYF.

The genes are TRBV28 and TRBJ1-2, with 8 bases fitting TRBD1. The V gene end was trimmed by 3 bases and the J gene end by 8 bases; junction bases not matched to a gene: 2. The CDR3 totals 12 residues. Germline V gene sequence: CDR1 MDHEN, CDR2 SYDVKM. The DNA of the CDR3 is TGTGCCAGCAGTTTCCCAGGGGGCGGCTACACCTTC. It codes for CASSFPGGGYTF.

The chain has TRBV2 and TRBJ2-3; the D gene could be TRBD1 or TRBD2 (6 bases each). Germline V CDR1 and CDR2: SNHLY, FYNNEI. V was shortened by 2 bases and J by 1 base, with 10 bases between the two germline ends. This CDR3 region has 15 residues. CDR3 amino acids: CASSERGAGTDTQYF. CDR3 in DNA: TGTGCCAGCAGTGAAAGGGGGGCAGGCACAGATACGCAGTATTTT.

V usage is TRBV30 and J usage is TRBJ2-3, with a weak D call TRBD2 (6 bases). This CDR3 has 11 amino acids. V was clipped by 0 bases and J by 13 bases, with 11 bases between them. From germline, CDR1 is GTSNPN and CDR2 SVGIG (reference sequence). The CDR3: CAWSVLAPKYF. The CDR3 DNA is TGTGCCTGGAGTGTACTAGCTCCGAAGTATTTT.

Here the CDR3 DNA reads TGTGCCAGCGGAGGTAGGGTGAATGAAAAACTGTTTTTT. Encoded protein: CASGGRVNEKLFF. J is TRBJ1-4 and V is TRBV6-1; no reliable D call. The length of the CDR3 is 13 residues. Per the germline V gene, CDR1 is MNHNS and CDR2 is SASEGT. Trimming took off 8 bases at V and 5 bases at J, with 12 bases between the two ends.

The gene calls are TRBV30 and TRBJ1-6; 9 bases line up with TRBD1. CDR1 GTSNPN and CDR2 SVGIG come from the germline V gene (reference sequence). The CDR3 spans 14 residues. With 4 bases clipped from V and 8 bases from J, the junction kept 6 bases outside the gene matches. CDR3 nucleotides: TGTGCCTGGATTAGGACAGGGGATTATTCACCCCTCCACTTT. It translates to CAWIRTGDYSPLHF.

The J gene is TRBJ2-3, the V gene TRBV29-1; 14 bases align to TRBD2. V dropped 4 bases and J dropped 8; count of bases not matched to a gene: 8. The CDR3 has 15 residues. Germline CDR1 is SQVTM and CDR2 is ANQGSEA. CDR3 protein: CSVAPGLAGVGTQYF. The DNA of the CDR3 is TGCAGCGTTGCGCCGGGACTAGCGGGAGTGGGTACGCAGTATTTT.

The rearrangement uses TRBV19 and TRBJ1-5; 8 bases align to TRBD1. The CDR3 extends over 15 amino acids. Per germline, CDR1 LNHDA and CDR2 SQIVND (reference sequence). V trimming: 6 bases; J trimming: 2 bases; junction bases outside the gene matches: 6. The CDR3 loop is CASSDRGVGNQPQHF. In DNA form, the CDR3 reads TGTGCCAGTAGCGACAGGGGAGTGGGCAATCAGCCCCAGCATTTT. Variable domain in full (rest from reference TRBV19 and TRBJ1-5): DGGITQSPKYLFRKEGQNVTLSCEQNLNHDAMYWYRQDPGQGLRLIYYSQIVNDFQKGDIAEGYSVSREKKESFPLTVTSAQKNPTAFYLCASSDRGVGNQPQHFGDGTRLSIL.